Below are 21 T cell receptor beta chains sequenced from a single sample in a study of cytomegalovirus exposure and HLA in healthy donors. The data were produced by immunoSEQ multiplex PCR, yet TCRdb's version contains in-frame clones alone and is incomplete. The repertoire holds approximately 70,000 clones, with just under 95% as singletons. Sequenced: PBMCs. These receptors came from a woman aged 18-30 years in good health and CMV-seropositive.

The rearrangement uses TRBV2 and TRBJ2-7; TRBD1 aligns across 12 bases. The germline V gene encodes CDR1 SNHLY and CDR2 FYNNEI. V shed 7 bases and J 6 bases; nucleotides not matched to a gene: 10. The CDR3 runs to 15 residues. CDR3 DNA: TGTGCCAGCATCAGAACCGGGACAGGGGGCGCCGAGCAGTACTTC. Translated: CASIRTGTGGAEQYF.

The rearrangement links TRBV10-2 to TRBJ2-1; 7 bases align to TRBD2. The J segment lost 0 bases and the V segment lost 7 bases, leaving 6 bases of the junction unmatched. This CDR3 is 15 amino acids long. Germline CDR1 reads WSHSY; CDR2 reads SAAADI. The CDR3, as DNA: TGCGCCAGCATGGCGGGAGACCCCTCCTACAATGAGCAGTTCTTC. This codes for CASMAGDPSYNEQFF.

This CDR3 is CSVNTGHRNTEAFF. CDR3 DNA sequence: TGCAGCGTGAACACGGGACACAGGAACACTGAAGCTTTCTTT. The chain carries TRBV29-1 and TRBJ1-1; tentative D call: TRBD1 (6 bases). V was cut by 6 bases and J by 1 base, with 15 bases left in between. The CDR3 runs 14 residues. Per germline, CDR1 SQVTM and CDR2 ANQGSEA. The whole variable domain, remainder taken from reference TRBV29-1 and TRBJ1-1, is SAVISQKPSRDICQRGTSLTIQCQVDSQVTMMFWYRQQPGQSLTLIATANQGSEATYESGFVIDKFPISRPNLTFSTLTVSNMSPEDSSIYLCSVNTGHRNTEAFFGQGTRLTVV.

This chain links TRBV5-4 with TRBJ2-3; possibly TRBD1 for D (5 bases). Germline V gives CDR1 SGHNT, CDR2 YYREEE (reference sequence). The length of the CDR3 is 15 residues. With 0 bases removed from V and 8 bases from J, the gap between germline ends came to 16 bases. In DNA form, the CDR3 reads TGTGCCAGCAGCTTGGGTTCAGGGTCGGCAGGTACGCAGTATTTT. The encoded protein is CASSLGSGSAGTQYF.

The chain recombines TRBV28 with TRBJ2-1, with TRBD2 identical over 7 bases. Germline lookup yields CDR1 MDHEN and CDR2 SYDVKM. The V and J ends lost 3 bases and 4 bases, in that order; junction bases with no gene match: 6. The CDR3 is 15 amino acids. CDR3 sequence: CASSLGGGSYNEQFF. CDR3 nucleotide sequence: TGTGCCAGCAGTTTGGGGGGGGGTTCTTACAATGAGCAGTTCTTC. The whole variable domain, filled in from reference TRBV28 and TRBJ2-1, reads DVKVTQSSRYLVKRTGEKVFLECVQDMDHENMFWYRQDPGLGLRLIYFSYDVKMKEKGDIPEGYSVSREKKERFSLILESASTNQTSMYLCASSLGGGSYNEQFFGPGTRLTVL.

In nucleotides, the CDR3 is TGTGCCAGCAGTGAAGGCACACCCTATGGCTACACCTTC. Its translation: CASSEGTPYGYTF. The rearrangement links TRBV6-1 to TRBJ1-2; D ambiguous. CDR3 size: 13 residues. The germline V gene has CDR1 MNHNS and CDR2 SASEGT. Trimming left V 1 base short and J 4 bases short, with 7 bases between.

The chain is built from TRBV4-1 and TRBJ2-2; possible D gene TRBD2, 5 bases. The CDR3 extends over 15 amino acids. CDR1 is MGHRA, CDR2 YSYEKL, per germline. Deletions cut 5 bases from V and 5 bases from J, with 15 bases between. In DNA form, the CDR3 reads TGCGCCAGCAGCAGCCGTCTGGGGAGTACCGGGGAGCTGTTTTTT. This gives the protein CASSSRLGSTGELFF.

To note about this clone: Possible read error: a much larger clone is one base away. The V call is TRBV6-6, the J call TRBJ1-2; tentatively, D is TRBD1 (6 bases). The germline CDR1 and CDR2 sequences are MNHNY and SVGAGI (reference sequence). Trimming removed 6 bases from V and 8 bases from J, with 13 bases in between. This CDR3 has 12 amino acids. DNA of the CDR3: TGTGCCAGCAGGCAGGGGTTATACGGCTACACCTTC. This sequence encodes CASRQGLYGYTF.

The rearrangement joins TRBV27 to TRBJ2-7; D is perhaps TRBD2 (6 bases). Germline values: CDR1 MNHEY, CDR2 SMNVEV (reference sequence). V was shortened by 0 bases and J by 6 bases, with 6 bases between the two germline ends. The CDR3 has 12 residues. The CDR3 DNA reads TGTGCCAGCAGTTTATCGGGGGGCGAGCAGTACTTC. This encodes CASSLSGGEQYF.

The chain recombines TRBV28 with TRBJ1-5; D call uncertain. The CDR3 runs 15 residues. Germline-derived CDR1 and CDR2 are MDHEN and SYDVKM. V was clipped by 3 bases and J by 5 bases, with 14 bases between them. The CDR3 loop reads CASSLPRGQDQPQHF. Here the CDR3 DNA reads TGTGCCAGCAGTTTGCCACGAGGGCAGGATCAGCCCCAGCATTTT.

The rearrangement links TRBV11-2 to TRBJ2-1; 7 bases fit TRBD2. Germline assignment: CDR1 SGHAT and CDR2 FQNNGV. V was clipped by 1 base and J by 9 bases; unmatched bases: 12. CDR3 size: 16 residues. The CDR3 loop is CASSLVSRVGRGEQFF. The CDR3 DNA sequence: TGTGCCAGCAGCTTAGTCTCGCGGGTAGGGAGGGGTGAGCAGTTCTTC.

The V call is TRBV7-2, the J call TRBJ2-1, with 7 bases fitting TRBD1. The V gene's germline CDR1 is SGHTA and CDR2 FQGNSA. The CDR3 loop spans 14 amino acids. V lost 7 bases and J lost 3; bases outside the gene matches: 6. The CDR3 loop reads CASTTDRNYNEQFF. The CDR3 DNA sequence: TGTGCCAGCACCACGGACAGGAACTACAATGAGCAGTTCTTC.

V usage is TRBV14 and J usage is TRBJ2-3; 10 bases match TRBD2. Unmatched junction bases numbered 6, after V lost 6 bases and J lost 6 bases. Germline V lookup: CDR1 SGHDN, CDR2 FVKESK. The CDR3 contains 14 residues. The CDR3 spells CASRLSGRDDTQYF. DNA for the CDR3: TGTGCCAGCAGACTCAGCGGGAGGGACGATACGCAGTATTTT. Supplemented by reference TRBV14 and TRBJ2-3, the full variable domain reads EAGVTQFPSHSVIEKGQTVTLRCDPISGHDNLYWYRRVMGKEIKFLLHFVKESKQDESGMPNNRFLAERTGGTYSTLKVQPAELEDSGVYFCASRLSGRDDTQYFGPGTRLTVL.

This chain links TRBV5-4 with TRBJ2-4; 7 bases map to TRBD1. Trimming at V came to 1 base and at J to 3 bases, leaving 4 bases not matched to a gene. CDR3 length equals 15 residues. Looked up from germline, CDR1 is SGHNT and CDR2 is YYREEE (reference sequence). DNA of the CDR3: TGTGCCAGCAGCTTGCTGGCAGGGGGCAAAAACATTCAGTACTTC. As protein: CASSLLAGGKNIQYF.

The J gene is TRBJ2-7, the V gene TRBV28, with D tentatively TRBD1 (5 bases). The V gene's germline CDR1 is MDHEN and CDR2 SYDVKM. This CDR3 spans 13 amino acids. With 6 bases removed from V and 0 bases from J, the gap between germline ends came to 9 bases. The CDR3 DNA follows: TGTGCCAGCAGCAGACAGAACTCCTACGAGCAGTACTTC. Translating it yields CASSRQNSYEQYF.

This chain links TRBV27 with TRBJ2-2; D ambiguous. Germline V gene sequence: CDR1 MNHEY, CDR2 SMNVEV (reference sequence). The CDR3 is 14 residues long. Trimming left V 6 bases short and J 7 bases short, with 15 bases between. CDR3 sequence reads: CASSSVASFGELFF. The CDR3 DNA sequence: TGTGCCAGCAGCTCCGTGGCTTCCTTCGGGGAGCTGTTTTTT.

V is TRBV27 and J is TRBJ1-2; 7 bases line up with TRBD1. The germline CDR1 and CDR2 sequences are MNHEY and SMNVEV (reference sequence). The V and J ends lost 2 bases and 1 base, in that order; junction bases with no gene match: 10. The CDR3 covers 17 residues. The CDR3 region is CASSLTPSTGRNYGYTF. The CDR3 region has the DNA TGTGCCAGCAGTTTAACGCCTTCGACAGGGCGTAACTATGGCTACACCTTC.

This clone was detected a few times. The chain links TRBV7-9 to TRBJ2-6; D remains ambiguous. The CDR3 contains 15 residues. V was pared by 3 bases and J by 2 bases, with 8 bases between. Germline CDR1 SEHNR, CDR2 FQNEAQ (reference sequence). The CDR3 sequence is CASSFLVAGANVLTF. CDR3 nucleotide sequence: TGTGCCAGCAGCTTCCTAGTTGCTGGGGCCAACGTCCTGACTTTC. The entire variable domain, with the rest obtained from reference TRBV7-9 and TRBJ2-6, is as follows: DTGVSQNPRHKITKRGQNVTFRCDPISEHNRLYWYRQTLGQGPEFLTYFQNEAQLEKSRLLSDRFSAERPKGSFSTLEIQRTEQGDSAMYLCASSFLVAGANVLTFGAGSRLTVL.

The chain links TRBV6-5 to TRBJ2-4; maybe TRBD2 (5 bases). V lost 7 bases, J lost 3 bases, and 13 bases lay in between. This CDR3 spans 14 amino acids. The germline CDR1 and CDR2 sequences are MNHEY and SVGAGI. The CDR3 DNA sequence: TGTGCCAGCACCGGAAGGGCGGGCAAAAACATTCAGTACTTC. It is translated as CASTGRAGKNIQYF.

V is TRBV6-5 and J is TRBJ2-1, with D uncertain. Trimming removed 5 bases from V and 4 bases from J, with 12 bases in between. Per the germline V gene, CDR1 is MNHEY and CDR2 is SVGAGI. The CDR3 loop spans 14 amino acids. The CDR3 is CASSRLNTYNEQFF. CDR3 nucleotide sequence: TGTGCCAGCAGTCGCCTTAACACGTACAATGAGCAGTTCTTC.

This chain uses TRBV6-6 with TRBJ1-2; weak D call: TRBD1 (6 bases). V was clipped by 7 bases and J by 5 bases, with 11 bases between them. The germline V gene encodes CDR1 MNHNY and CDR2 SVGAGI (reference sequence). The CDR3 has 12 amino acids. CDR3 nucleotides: TGTGCCAGCACCCAAGGGGGTTATGGCTACACCTTC. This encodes CASTQGGYGYTF.